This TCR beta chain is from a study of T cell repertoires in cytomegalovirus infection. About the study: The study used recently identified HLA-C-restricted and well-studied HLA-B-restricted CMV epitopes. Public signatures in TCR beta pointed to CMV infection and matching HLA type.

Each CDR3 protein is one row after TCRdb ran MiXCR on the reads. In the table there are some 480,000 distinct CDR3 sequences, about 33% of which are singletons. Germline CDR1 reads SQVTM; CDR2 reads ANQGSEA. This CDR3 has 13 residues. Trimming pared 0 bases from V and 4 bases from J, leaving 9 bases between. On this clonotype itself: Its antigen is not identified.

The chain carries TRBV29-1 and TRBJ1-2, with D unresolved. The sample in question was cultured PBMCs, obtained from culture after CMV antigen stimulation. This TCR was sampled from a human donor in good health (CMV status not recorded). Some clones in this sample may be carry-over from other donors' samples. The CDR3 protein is CSVEDRPGYGYTF. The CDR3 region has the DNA TGCAGCGTTGAAGATCGCCCGGGCTATGGCTACACCTTC.